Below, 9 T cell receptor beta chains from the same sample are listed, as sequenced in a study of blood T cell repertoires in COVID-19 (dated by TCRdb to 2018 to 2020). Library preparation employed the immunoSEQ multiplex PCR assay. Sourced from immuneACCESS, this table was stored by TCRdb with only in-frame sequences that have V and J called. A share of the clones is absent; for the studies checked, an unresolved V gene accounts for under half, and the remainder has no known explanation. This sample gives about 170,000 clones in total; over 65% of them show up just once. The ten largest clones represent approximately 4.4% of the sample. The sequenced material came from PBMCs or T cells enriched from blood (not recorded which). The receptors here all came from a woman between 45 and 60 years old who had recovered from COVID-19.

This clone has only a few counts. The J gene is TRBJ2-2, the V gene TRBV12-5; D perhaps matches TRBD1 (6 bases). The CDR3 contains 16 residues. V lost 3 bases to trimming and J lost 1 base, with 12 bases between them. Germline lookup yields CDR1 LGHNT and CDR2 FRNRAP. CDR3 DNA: TGTGCTAGTGGTTTCCTAGGGGGACAGAACACCGGGGAGCTGTTTTTT. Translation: CASGFLGGQNTGELFF.

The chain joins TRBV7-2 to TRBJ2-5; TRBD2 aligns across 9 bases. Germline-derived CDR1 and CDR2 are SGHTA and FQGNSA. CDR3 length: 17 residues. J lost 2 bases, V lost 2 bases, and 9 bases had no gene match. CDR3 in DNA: TGTGCCAGCAGCTTACGACCGGGGCTAGCGGGGCAAGAGACCCAGTACTTC. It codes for CASSLRPGLAGQETQYF.

The CDR3 coding sequence is TGCAGCGTGGGACAGATACAAGAGACCCAGTACTTC. Its protein product is CSVGQIQETQYF. This chain links TRBV29-1 with TRBJ2-5, with 7 bases identical to TRBD1. J lost 2 bases, V lost 6 bases, and 3 bases had no gene match. This CDR3 contains 12 residues. Looked up from germline, CDR1 is SQVTM and CDR2 is ANQGSEA. Filled out from reference TRBV29-1 and TRBJ2-5, the complete variable domain reads SAVISQKPSRDICQRGTSLTIQCQVDSQVTMMFWYRQQPGQSLTLIATANQGSEATYESGFVIDKFPISRPNLTFSTLTVSNMSPEDSSIYLCSVGQIQETQYFGPGTRLLVL.

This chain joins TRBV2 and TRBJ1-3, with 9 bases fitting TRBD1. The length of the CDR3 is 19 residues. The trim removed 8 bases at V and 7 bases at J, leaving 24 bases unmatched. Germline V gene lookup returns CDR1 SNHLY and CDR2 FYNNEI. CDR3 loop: CASRPYQIINTGQGNTIYF. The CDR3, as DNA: TGTGCCAGCCGTCCCTACCAGATCATAAACACGGGACAGGGTAACACCATATATTTT.

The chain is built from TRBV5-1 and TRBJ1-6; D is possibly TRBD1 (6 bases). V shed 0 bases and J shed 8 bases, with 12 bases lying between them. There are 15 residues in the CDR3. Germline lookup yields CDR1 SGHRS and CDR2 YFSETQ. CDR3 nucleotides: TGCGCCAGCAGCTTGGGCGGCAGGGGTGATTCACCCCTCCACTTT. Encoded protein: CASSLGGRGDSPLHF.

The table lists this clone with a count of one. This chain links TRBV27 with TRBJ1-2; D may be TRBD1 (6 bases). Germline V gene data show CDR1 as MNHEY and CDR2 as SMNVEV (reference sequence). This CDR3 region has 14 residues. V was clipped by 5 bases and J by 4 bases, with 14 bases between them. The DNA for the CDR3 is TGTGCCAGCAGTCAGACAGGAGTTTCCTATGGCTACACCTTC. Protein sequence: CASSQTGVSYGYTF.

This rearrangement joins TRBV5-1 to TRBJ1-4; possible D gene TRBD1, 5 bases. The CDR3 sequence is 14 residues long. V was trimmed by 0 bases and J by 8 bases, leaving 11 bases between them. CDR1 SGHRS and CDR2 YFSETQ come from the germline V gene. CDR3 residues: CASSLVGQGEKLFF. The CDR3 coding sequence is TGCGCCAGCAGCTTGGTGGGCCAGGGCGAAAAACTGTTTTTT.

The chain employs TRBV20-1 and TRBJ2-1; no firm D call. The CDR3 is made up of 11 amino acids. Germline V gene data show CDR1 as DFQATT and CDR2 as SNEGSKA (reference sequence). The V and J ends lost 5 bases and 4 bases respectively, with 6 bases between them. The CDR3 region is CSAEVYNEQFF. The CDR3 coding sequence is TGCAGTGCTGAGGTTTACAATGAGCAGTTCTTC.

The CDR3 spells CASSPAGGGYEQYV. CDR3 bases: TGTGCCAGTAGTCCAGCGGGAGGGGGCTACGAGCAGTACGTC. This chain uses TRBV19 with TRBJ2-7; 10 bases agree with TRBD2. CDR1 LNHDA and CDR2 SQIVND come from the germline V gene (reference sequence). The ends lost 5 bases at V and 3 bases at J; junction bases unmatched: 4. This CDR3 is 14 amino acids long.